This TCR beta chain was documented in a study of blood T cell repertoires in COVID-19. Across the study: Researchers got acute and convalescent COVID-19 samples from the United States, Italy and Spain. T cells, B-cell-depleted T cells, or PBMCs supplied cDNA or gDNA.

This clone appeared once. CDR1 is LGHNT, CDR2 FRNRAP, per germline. CDR3 length: 21 amino acids. V lost 1 base, J lost 0 bases, and 11 bases stayed unmatched. Original analysis: Amplification with reference gene primers provided the estimates of nucleated cell counts. Data came from immunoSEQ multiplex PCR; TCRdb stores just in-frame clones and leaves some out. D and trimming were read from the DNA, whereas the V and J calls and clone size are those reported in that table. The sample has some 110,000 clones, 80% to 90% seen once. Material for sequencing was peripheral blood. The chain joins TRBV12-5 to TRBJ2-1; 14 bases match TRBD2. This sequence was found in a man between 35 and 55 years old with acute or convalescent COVID-19. The CDR3 DNA follows: TGTGCTAGTGGTTTGGAATCCTGGACTAGCGGGAGGCGCAGCTCCTACAATGAGCAGTTCTTC. Residues: CASGLESWTSGRRSSYNEQFF.